This note documents a single TCR beta chain sequence. This sample was taken from a study of technical replicates of blood from four donors. Here immunoSEQ multiplex PCR was the method, and the copy in TCRdb shows in-frame clones only, minus some. The data contain about 88,000 clones, 95% of them singletons. This CDR3 is built from 15 residues. V lost 6 bases, J lost 6 bases, and 13 bases stayed unmatched. Germline lookup yields CDR1 MGHDK and CDR2 SYGVNS. The source of this sequence is a human donor in good health. The sample was T cells isolated from PBMCs. The rearrangement uses TRBV25-1 and TRBJ1-1; 7 bases are shared with TRBD1. This CDR3 is CASRADRWRFPEAFF. The CDR3 DNA sequence: TGTGCCAGCAGAGCGGACAGGTGGAGGTTCCCTGAAGCTTTCTTT.